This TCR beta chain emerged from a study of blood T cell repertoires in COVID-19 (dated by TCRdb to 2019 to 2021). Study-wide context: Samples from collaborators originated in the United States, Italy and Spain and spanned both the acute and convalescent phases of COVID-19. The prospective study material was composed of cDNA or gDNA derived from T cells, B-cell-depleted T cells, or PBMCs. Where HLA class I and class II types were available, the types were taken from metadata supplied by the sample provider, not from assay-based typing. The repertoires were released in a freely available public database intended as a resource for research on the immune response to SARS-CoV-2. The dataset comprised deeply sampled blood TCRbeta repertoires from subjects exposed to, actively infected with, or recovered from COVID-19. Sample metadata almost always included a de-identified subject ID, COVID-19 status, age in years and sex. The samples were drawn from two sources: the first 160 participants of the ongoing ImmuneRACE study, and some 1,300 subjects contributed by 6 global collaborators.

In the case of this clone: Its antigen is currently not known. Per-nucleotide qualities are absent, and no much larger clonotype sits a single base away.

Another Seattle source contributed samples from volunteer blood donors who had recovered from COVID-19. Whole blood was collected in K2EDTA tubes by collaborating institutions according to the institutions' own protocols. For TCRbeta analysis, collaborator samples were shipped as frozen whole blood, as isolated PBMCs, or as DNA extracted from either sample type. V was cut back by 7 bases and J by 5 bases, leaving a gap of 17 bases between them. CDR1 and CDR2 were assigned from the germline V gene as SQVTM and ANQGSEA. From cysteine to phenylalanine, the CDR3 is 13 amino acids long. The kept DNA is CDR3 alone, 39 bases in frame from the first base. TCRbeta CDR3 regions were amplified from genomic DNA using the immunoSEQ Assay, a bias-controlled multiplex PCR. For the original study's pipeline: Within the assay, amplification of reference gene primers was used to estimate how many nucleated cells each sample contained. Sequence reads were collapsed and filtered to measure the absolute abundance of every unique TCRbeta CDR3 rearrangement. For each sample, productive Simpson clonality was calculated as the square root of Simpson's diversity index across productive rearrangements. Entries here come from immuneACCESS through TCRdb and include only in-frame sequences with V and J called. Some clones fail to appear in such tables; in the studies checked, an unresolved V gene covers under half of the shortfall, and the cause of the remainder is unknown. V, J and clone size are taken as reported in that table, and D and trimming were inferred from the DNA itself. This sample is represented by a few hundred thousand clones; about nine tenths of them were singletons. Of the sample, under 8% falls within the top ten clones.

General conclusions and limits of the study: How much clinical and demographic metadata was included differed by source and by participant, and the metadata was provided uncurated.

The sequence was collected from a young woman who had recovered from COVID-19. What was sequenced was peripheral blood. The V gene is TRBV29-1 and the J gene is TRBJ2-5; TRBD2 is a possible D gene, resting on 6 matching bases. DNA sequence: TGCAGCGCTTTCGCGGGGACGAGGGAGACCCAGTACTTC. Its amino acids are CSAFAGTRETQYF.